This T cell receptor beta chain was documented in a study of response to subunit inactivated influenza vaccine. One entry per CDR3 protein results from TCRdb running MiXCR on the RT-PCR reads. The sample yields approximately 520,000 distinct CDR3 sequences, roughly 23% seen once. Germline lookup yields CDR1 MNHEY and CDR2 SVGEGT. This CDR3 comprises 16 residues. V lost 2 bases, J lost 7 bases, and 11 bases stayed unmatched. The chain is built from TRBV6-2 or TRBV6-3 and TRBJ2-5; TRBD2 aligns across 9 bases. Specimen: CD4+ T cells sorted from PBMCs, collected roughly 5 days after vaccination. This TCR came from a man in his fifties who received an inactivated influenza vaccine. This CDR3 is CASSYDGSGSLGTQYF. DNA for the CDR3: TGTGCCAGCAGTTACGATGGTAGCGGGAGTCTCGGGACCCAGTACTTC.